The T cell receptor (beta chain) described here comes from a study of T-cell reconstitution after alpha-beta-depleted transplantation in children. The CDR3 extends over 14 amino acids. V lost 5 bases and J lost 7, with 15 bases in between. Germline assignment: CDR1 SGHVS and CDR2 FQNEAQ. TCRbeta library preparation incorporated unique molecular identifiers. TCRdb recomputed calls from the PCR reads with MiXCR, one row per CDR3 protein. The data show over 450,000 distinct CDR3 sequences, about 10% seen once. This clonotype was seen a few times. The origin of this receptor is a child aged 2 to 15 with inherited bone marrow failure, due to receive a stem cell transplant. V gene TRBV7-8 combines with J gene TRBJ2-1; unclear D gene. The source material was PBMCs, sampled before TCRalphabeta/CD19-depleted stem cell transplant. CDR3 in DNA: TGTGCCAGCAGCGTCTTAGAGCTTCCGAATGAGCAGTTCTTC. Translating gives CASSVLELPNEQFF.